The sample holds one count of the clone carrying this T cell receptor (beta chain). This CDR3 contains 14 residues. Germline V lookup: CDR1 LGHDT, CDR2 YNNKEL (reference sequence). V was pared by 4 bases and J by 15 bases, with 10 bases of the junction left unmatched. The data originate from a study of blood T cell repertoires in COVID-19. Across the whole study: Nucleic acid was either cDNA or gDNA, and it came from T cells, B-cell-depleted T cells, or PBMCs.

Repertoires were generated with immunoSEQ multiplex PCR, while TCRdb's copy carries only in-frame clones and drops some. The sample lists approximately 130,000 clones; 84% were seen once. This clonotype was sampled from a human donor in a cohort sampled during active COVID-19. The rearrangement uses TRBV3-1 (or the pseudogene TRBV3-2) and TRBJ2-1; 12 bases map to TRBD2. The sample taken for sequencing was peripheral blood. For the CDR3, the DNA is TGTGCCAGCAGCCCGAGGATACTAGCGGGGGGACTGTTCTTC. Protein sequence: CASSPRILAGGLFF.